These 28 T cell receptor beta chains share one sample of origin, sequenced in a study of blood T cells in healthy people across ages. A sample-barcoded 5' primer and a J-beta primer mix were used in a second PCR of about 6 to 11 cycles. MiXCR was run by TCRdb on the 5' RACE reads, yielding one entry per CDR3 protein. The sample contains over 600,000 distinct CDR3 sequences, 56% of which appear only once. Sequenced material: blood. All receptors derive from a man between 35 and 55 years old in good health.

This chain joins TRBV7-2 and TRBJ2-1, with D tentatively TRBD2 (5 bases). The germline V and J ends were trimmed by 6 bases and 4 bases, with 19 bases remaining between them. The CDR3 contains 16 residues. The germline V gene encodes CDR1 SGHTA and CDR2 FQGNSA. The CDR3 sequence: CASSYTGIMPYNEQFF. CDR3 sequence (DNA): TGTGCCAGCAGTTACACCGGGATTATGCCTTACAATGAGCAGTTCTTC.

This sequence joins TRBV5-1 and TRBJ2-3, with a weak D call TRBD2 (5 bases). V gave up 3 bases and J gave up 0 bases, with 14 bases separating them. CDR3 length: 16 amino acids. Germline V gene lookup returns CDR1 SGHRS and CDR2 YFSETQ. The CDR3 loop reads CASSSTSFTSTDTQYF. The CDR3, as DNA: TGCGCCAGCAGCTCCACTAGTTTTACTAGCACAGATACGCAGTATTTT. Filled out from reference TRBV5-1 and TRBJ2-3, the complete variable domain reads KAGVTQTPRYLIKTRGQQVTLSCSPISGHRSVSWYQQTPGQGLQFLFEYFSETQRNKGNFPGRFSGRQFSNSRSEMNVSTLELGDSALYLCASSSTSFTSTDTQYFGPGTRLTVL.

V and J are TRBV20-1 and TRBJ1-4, with D hard to call. This CDR3 spans 15 amino acids. Germline values: CDR1 DFQATT, CDR2 SNEGSKA (reference sequence). Between the trimmed V and J ends, which lost 0 bases and 7 bases, there was a span of 15 bases. This chain's CDR3 is CSARDQRAGIEKLFF. The CDR3 nucleotides read TGCAGTGCTAGAGATCAGAGGGCCGGGATTGAAAAACTGTTTTTT.

V is TRBV5-5 and J is TRBJ1-2; D may be TRBD1 (5 bases). CDR1 and CDR2 from the germline V gene are SGHKS and YYEKEE (reference sequence). V lost 0 bases, J lost 0 bases, and 6 bases lay in between. CDR3 length: 14 residues. This chain's CDR3 is CASSLAGTNYGYTF. The DNA for the CDR3 is TGTGCCAGCAGCTTGGCAGGGACTAACTATGGCTACACCTTC.

The chain links TRBV20-1 to TRBJ2-3; 8 nucleotides match TRBD2. CDR3 size: 16 residues. After removal of 0 bases from V and 5 bases from J, the junction contained 10 bases not matched to a gene. Looked up from germline, CDR1 is DFQATT and CDR2 is SNEGSKA (reference sequence). The CDR3 nucleotides read TGCAGTGCTAGAGAGCTCACTAGCGGCCTTGGAGATACGCAGTATTTT. Translation gives CSARELTSGLGDTQYF.

The rearrangement joins TRBV9 to TRBJ2-5; 9 nucleotides align to TRBD2. V shed 2 bases, J shed 2 bases, and the junction held 4 bases outside the gene matches. CDR3 size: 15 residues. Germline values: CDR1 SGDLS, CDR2 YYNGEE. The CDR3 protein is CASSVSGGPQETQYF. The DNA of the CDR3 is TGTGCCAGCAGCGTTAGCGGGGGACCACAAGAGACCCAGTACTTC.

V usage is TRBV5-1 and J usage is TRBJ1-2; 9 nucleotides agree with TRBD1. Germline values: CDR1 SGHRS, CDR2 YFSETQ. There are 12 residues in the CDR3. Losses at the gene ends were 7 bases for V and 8 bases for J; bases not matched to a gene: 6. The DNA of the CDR3 is TGCGCCAGCGGACAGGGGCCGACGGGCTACACCTTC. Protein sequence: CASGQGPTGYTF.

The V and J genes are TRBV12-3 or TRBV12-4 and TRBJ2-3; TRBD2 matches 10 bases. The CDR3 contains 14 residues. J gave up 4 bases and V 5 bases, and 3 bases lay outside the gene matches. For the CDR3, the DNA is TGTGCCAGCAGTGGGACTAGCGCATCAGATACGCAGTATTTT. It translates to CASSGTSASDTQYF.

This clonotype turned up a few times. The chain has TRBV7-2 and TRBJ2-5, with D possibly matching TRBD1 (6 bases). The V end lost 5 bases, the J end lost 2 bases, and 18 bases lay between the germline ends. This CDR3 comprises 16 residues. Germline loops: CDR1 SGHTA, CDR2 FQGNSA. The CDR3 bases are TGTGCCAGCAGCCCCGGGCCAGACAGGTCTCAAGAGACCCAGTACTTC. Its protein is CASSPGPDRSQETQYF.

V is TRBV11-2 and J is TRBJ2-3; D call uncertain. CDR1 is SGHAT and CDR2 is FQNNGV in the germline V gene. The CDR3 covers 11 residues. Trimming cost V 3 bases and J 7 bases, with 5 bases left between them. CDR3 sequence reads: CASSFQNTQYF. In DNA form, the CDR3 reads TGTGCCAGCAGCTTCCAAAATACGCAGTATTTT.

As regards this clonotype: Its ends do not fully match the called genes, so a read error is possible. V and J are TRBV7-6 and TRBJ1-5; no reliable D call. Germline loops: CDR1 SGHVS, CDR2 FNYEAQ. The CDR3 contains 12 residues. CDR3 nucleotide sequence: TGCGCCAGCAGCTTTGCCACCGGGCCCCAGCATTTT. Protein: CASSFATGPQHF.

V gene TRBV5-1 combines with J gene TRBJ2-1; D is perhaps TRBD1 (5 bases). V was cut by 0 bases and J by 4 bases, with 14 bases left in between. The CDR3 length is 16 residues. Germline CDR1 and CDR2: SGHRS and YFSETQ. CDR3 sequence reads: CASSLAPGSTYNEQFF. The DNA of the CDR3 is TGCGCCAGCAGCTTGGCCCCAGGGTCCACTTACAATGAGCAGTTCTTC.

This clonotype was recorded once. In nucleotides, the CDR3 is TGTGCCAGCAGCGTAGGACAGGTCCTGAACACTGAAGCTTTCTTT. The encoded protein is CASSVGQVLNTEAFF. This chain joins TRBV9 and TRBJ1-1, with D maybe TRBD1 (6 bases). The CDR3 consists of 15 residues. Trimming pared 0 bases from V and 0 bases from J, leaving 9 bases between. Germline CDR1 is SGDLS and CDR2 is YYNGEE.

This chain uses TRBV12-3 or TRBV12-4 with TRBJ2-1, with D perhaps assigned TRBD1 or TRBD2 (6 bases each). The CDR3 has 16 residues. V lost 6 bases and J 6 bases, leaving 21 bases between the germline ends. The CDR3 nucleotides read TGTGCCAGCAGCCTGACCCGGGGGCGCATAGGCAATGAGCAGTTCTTC. Residues: CASSLTRGRIGNEQFF.

The V gene is TRBV5-1, the J gene TRBJ1-2, with 7 bases matching TRBD1. V shed 2 bases and J 4 bases; nucleotides not matched to a gene: 11. The germline V gene has CDR1 SGHRS and CDR2 YFSETQ. The CDR3 covers 16 residues. CDR3: CASSFGDRDTLYGYTF. DNA for the CDR3: TGCGCCAGCAGCTTTGGTGACAGGGACACGCTCTATGGCTACACCTTC. Together with reference TRBV5-1 and TRBJ1-2, the CDR3 gives the full variable domain: KAGVTQTPRYLIKTRGQQVTLSCSPISGHRSVSWYQQTPGQGLQFLFEYFSETQRNKGNFPGRFSGRQFSNSRSEMNVSTLELGDSALYLCASSFGDRDTLYGYTFGSGTRLTVV.

This clonotype was seen a few times. V usage is TRBV6-1 and J usage is TRBJ2-7; TRBD1 matches 12 bases. The V and J ends lost 2 bases and 2 bases, in that order; junction bases with no gene match: 10. Per germline, CDR1 MNHNS and CDR2 SASEGT. The CDR3 contains 18 residues. The CDR3 DNA sequence: TGTGCCAGCAGTGAAATTGGCCCCGGGACAGGGGGCGCCTACGAGCAGTACTTC. As protein: CASSEIGPGTGGAYEQYF.

The gene calls are TRBV27 and TRBJ2-3; D gene uncertain. The V and J ends lost 3 bases and 6 bases respectively, with 7 bases between them. The CDR3 runs to 12 residues. CDR1 MNHEY and CDR2 SMNVEV come from the germline V gene (reference sequence). The CDR3 sequence is CASSFGLDTQYF. The CDR3 nucleotides read TGTGCCAGCAGTTTCGGTTTGGATACGCAGTATTTT.

This clonotype was detected only a few times. This sequence joins TRBV12-3 or TRBV12-4 and TRBJ2-3, with TRBD2 matching over 8 bases. With V trimmed by 5 bases and J by 2 bases, 15 bases remained unmatched. The CDR3 extends over 18 amino acids. CDR3 sequence: CASSDGNSGKSPTDTQYF. In nucleotides, the CDR3 is TGTGCCAGCAGTGATGGGAATAGCGGGAAATCCCCCACAGATACGCAGTATTTT.

This clonotype was seen a few times. This chain links TRBV7-3 with TRBJ2-3; 7 nucleotides match TRBD2. The CDR3 extends over 15 amino acids. Germline-derived CDR1 and CDR2 are SGHTA and FQGTGA. V lost 4 bases to trimming and J lost 1 base; unmatched junction nucleotides: 5. CDR3 sequence (DNA): TGTGCCAGCAGCTGGGGGGGAGAGGGCACAGATACGCAGTATTTT. Amino acid sequence: CASSWGGEGTDTQYF.

This clonotype was recorded a few times. The chain joins TRBV28 to TRBJ1-2; 12 bases fit TRBD1. CDR1 and CDR2 (germline): MDHEN, SYDVKM. CDR3 length: 15 residues. The V segment lost 3 bases and the J segment 13 bases; nucleotides outside the gene matches: 12. CDR3 nucleotides: TGTGCCAGCAGTTTCCGGGACAGGGGGCTCGGCGTCGTCACCTTC. Translating gives CASSFRDRGLGVVTF.

The chain couples TRBV7-6 to TRBJ2-5; 10 bases map to TRBD2. The CDR3 has 14 amino acids. The trim removed 4 bases at V and 5 bases at J, leaving 4 bases unmatched. Germline V gene sequence: CDR1 SGHVS, CDR2 FNYEAQ. This CDR3 is CASSSQTSGETQYF. Written as DNA, the CDR3 is TGTGCCAGCAGCTCGCAGACTAGCGGGGAGACCCAGTACTTC.

The CDR3 sequence is CASSYLAGVHDEQFF. In nucleotides, the CDR3 is TGTGCCAGCAGCTACCTAGCGGGGGTCCACGATGAGCAGTTCTTC. The genes are TRBV5-6 and TRBJ2-1; 10 bases match TRBD2. J gave up 8 bases and V 3 bases, and 8 bases lay outside the gene matches. This CDR3 has 15 residues. Germline V CDR1 and CDR2: SGHDT, YYEEEE.

This clonotype was found once. This chain connects TRBV6-5 to TRBJ1-1; D is undetermined. CDR3 length equals 14 residues. Trimming took off 2 bases at V and 3 bases at J, with 10 bases between the two ends. Germline V lookup: CDR1 MNHEY, CDR2 SVGAGI. The CDR3 sequence: CASSYEGRDTEAFF. The CDR3 DNA is TGTGCCAGCAGTTACGAGGGCCGGGACACTGAAGCTTTCTTT.

This clonotype was observed a handful of times. V and J are TRBV12-3 or TRBV12-4 and TRBJ2-3, with 10 bases lining up with TRBD2. The CDR3 is 15 residues long. V dropped 6 bases and J dropped 2; count of bases not matched to a gene: 5. The CDR3 DNA reads as TGTGCCAGCAGGTTACTAGCGGGGCTCACAGATACGCAGTATTTT. Residues: CASRLLAGLTDTQYF.

This clonotype was observed a few times. The CDR3 is CASSPGTSLGDTQYF. The CDR3 coding sequence is TGTGCCAGCAGTCCGGGGACTAGCCTCGGAGATACGCAGTATTTT. This chain connects TRBV27 to TRBJ2-3, with 9 bases that match TRBD2. The V gene's germline CDR1 is MNHEY and CDR2 SMNVEV (reference sequence). Unmatched junction bases numbered 8, after V lost 5 bases and J lost 5 bases. The CDR3 runs to 15 residues.

The chain employs TRBV20-1 and TRBJ1-2; 10 nucleotides agree with TRBD1. The junction had 6 bases not matched to a gene; V was cut back by 6 bases and J by 5 bases. The CDR3 runs 13 residues. CDR1 is DFQATT, CDR2 SNEGSKA, per germline (reference sequence). CDR3: CSAAGDRGYGYTF. As DNA, the CDR3 is TGCAGTGCAGCCGGGGACAGGGGATATGGCTACACCTTC.

The chain uses TRBV12-3 or TRBV12-4 and TRBJ1-2; D is perhaps TRBD1 (6 bases). The CDR3 has 13 residues. Trimming cost V 5 bases and J 8 bases, with 15 bases left between them. The CDR3 DNA reads as TGTGCCAGCAGTCCAAGGGACATTGGAGGCTACACCTTC. Its protein product is CASSPRDIGGYTF.

The V and J genes are TRBV7-2 and TRBJ2-5, with 9 bases that match TRBD2. This CDR3 is 18 amino acids long. The V gene end was trimmed by 5 bases and the J gene end by 1 base; junction bases not matched to a gene: 14. The germline gives CDR1 SGHTA, CDR2 FQGNSA. The CDR3 nucleotides are TGTGCCAGCAGCAGTCCTTTCGGGCGGGGGGGCTTCCAAGAGACCCAGTACTTC. Translating it yields CASSSPFGRGGFQETQYF.